This entry concerns a single T cell receptor beta chain. Its antigen is not identified. The sample originates from a study of OX40 agonist ivuxolimab in advanced cancers. On the study more broadly: A history of anti-PD-1, anti-PD-L1 or anti-CTLA-4 therapy was acceptable, and roughly 40% had some. Three partial responders included one hepatocellular carcinoma patient and two cutaneous melanoma patients.

Study conclusions and caveats: Clonal expansion was seen in CD4+ and CD8+ blood T cells by week 6 at 0.1 to 3.0 mg/kg.

Libraries were prepared by immunoSEQ multiplex PCR; TCRdb keeps only in-frame clonotypes and omits some of them. Here the sample spans around 100,000 clones, 89% being singletons. The length of the CDR3 is 14 residues. Germline loops: CDR1 MNHEY, CDR2 SMNVEV (reference sequence). Trimming stripped 5 bases from V and 7 bases from J, with 15 bases between. V usage is TRBV27 and J usage is TRBJ1-5; D perhaps matches TRBD1 (5 bases). This TCR came from an adult with an advanced solid tumor such as melanoma, head and neck, liver or kidney cancer. This material consisted of CD4+ or CD8+ T cells sorted from blood, taken in a trial of the OX40 agonist ivuxolimab. Written as DNA, the CDR3 is TGTGCCAGCAGTGAGCGGGGCTTGGGCCAGCCCCAGCATTTT. It translates to CASSERGLGQPQHF.